This entry describes one T cell receptor beta chain. This sample stems from a study of control samples from healthy donors and cancer patients. Here immunoSEQ multiplex PCR was the method, and the copy in TCRdb shows in-frame clones only, minus some. The table has around 95,000 clones, roughly 87% seen once; the top ten hold 15% to 20%. The CDR3 spans 11 residues. V usage is TRBV12-2 and J usage is TRBJ2-7. TRBV12-2 is tagged as a pseudogene. The specimen sequenced was blood. This clonotype originated in a woman aged 45 to 65 in good health. CDR3 in DNA: TGTGCAAGTCGCTTAGCGTACGAGCAGTACTTC. Amino acid sequence: CASRLAYEQYF.